Listed below are T cell receptor beta chains from one sample, sequenced in a study of shared clonotypes between healthy human individuals. Method: immunoSEQ multiplex PCR; TCRdb's copy keeps in-frame clones and lacks some. The sample has roughly 2,300,000 clones, roughly 90% seen once. Sequencing was performed on naive CD4+ T cells from PBMCs. These receptors all stem from a man between 18 and 35 years old in good health. Some clones in this sample may be carry-over from other donors' samples. Both conserved end residues are part of each CDR3. D genes are given only for firm matches. Some rows have no size entry. The others give once, few or many, or a class for an expanded clone.

abundance	v_gene	d_gene	j_gene	CDR3nt	CDR3aa
-	TRBV5-1	TRBD2	TRBJ2-1	TGCGCCAGCAGCCCAACTAGCGCCTCCTACAATGAGCAGTTCTTC	CASSPTSASYNEQFF
few	TRBV4-1	-	TRBJ1-5	TGCGCCAGCAGCCAAGATCAGGGTCAGACTTATCAGCCCCAGCATTTT	CASSQDQGQTYQPQHF
-	TRBV25-1	-	TRBJ2-5	TGTGCCAGCAGTGAAGTAGGAGGTTCGGAGACCCAGTACTTC	CASSEVGGSETQYF
-	TRBV5-6	TRBD2	TRBJ2-1	TGTGCCAGTATCCTTTCGGGAGGCCCCTACAATGAGCAGTTCTTC	CASILSGGPYNEQFF
-	TRBV2	TRBD1	TRBJ1-4	TGTGCCAGCAGGAGGGACAGGGGAAACGAAAAACTGTTTTTT	CASRRDRGNEKLFF
-	TRBV5-1	-	TRBJ1-6	TGCGCCAGCAGGCCGGAAGATAATTCACCCCTCCACTTT	CASRPEDNSPLHF
-	TRBV7-2	TRBD1	TRBJ1-2	TGTGCCAGCAGCTTATATCCGACAGGGGGCGCGTATGGCTACACCTTC	CASSLYPTGGAYGYTF
-	TRBV27	-	TRBJ1-1	TGTGCCAGCAGTATCACCAAGCGTCCCCTCGAGGCTTTCTTT	CASSITKRPLEAFF
-	TRBV4-1	TRBD1	TRBJ1-1	TGCGCCAGCAGCCCCTTTGGGACAGGGCGTGAAGCTTTCTTT	CASSPFGTGREAFF
-	TRBV7-2	-	TRBJ2-1	TGTGCCAGCAGCTTAGAACTAGTCGCTGAGCAGTTCTTC	CASSLELVAEQFF
-	TRBV5-4	-	TRBJ2-1	TGTGCCAGCAGCTTGTCGGGGGATGAGCAGTTCTTC	CASSLSGDEQFF
-	TRBV28	-	TRBJ1-2	TGTGCCAGCACCGTAATCGGGGGAGGCTACACCTTC	CASTVIGGGYTF
-	TRBV27	TRBD2	TRBJ2-7	TGTGCCAGCAGTCTACAACTAGCGGGAGCCGCCGAGCAGTACTTC	CASSLQLAGAAEQYF
-	TRBV4-1	TRBD1	TRBJ1-4	TGCGCCAGCAGCCAAGATGGGACAGGGCGCAATGAAAAACTGTTTTTT	CASSQDGTGRNEKLFF
once	TRBV6-1	-	TRBJ2-2	TGTGCCAGCAGTGAAGCAGGGACGGTAGCAGCCGGGGAGCTGTTTTTT	CASSEAGTVAAGELFF
-	TRBV27	TRBD1	TRBJ1-5	TGTGCCAGCAGTCCGGGACAGGGGGCACAGCCCCAGCATTTT	CASSPGQGAQPQHF
-	TRBV12-5	TRBD1	TRBJ2-7	TGTGCTAGTGGTTTGGCACCTGCGGACAGGTTATACGAGCAGTACTTC	CASGLAPADRLYEQYF
-	TRBV6-1	TRBD2	TRBJ2-7	TGTGCCAGCAGTGAAAGGAGTACTAGCGGACCTTACGAGCAGTACTTC	CASSERSTSGPYEQYF
-	TRBV28	-	TRBJ2-3	TGTGCCAGCAGCTCTCCCCGCATGGGGGGCACAACAGATACGCAGTATTTT	CASSSPRMGGTTDTQYF
-	TRBV5-1	-	TRBJ1-3	TGCGCCAGCAGCTCAGGGTCAGTTGGAAACACCATATATTTT	CASSSGSVGNTIYF
-	TRBV6-5	-	TRBJ1-1	TGTGCCAGCAGTTACCCTTACACAATCCGGAACACTGAAGCTTTCTTT	CASSYPYTIRNTEAFF
-	TRBV9	-	TRBJ2-1	TGTGCCAGCAGCGCCGGTGGTCGCAACTACAATGAGCAGTTCTTC	CASSAGGRNYNEQFF
-	TRBV28	-	TRBJ2-7	TGTGCCAGCAGTCCTCCAGCGTTTTCATACTACGAGCAGTACTTC	CASSPPAFSYYEQYF
-	TRBV29-1	-	TRBJ1-1	TGCAGCGTTGTCCGATCGACCGGGACCGAAGCTTTCTTT	CSVVRSTGTEAFF
-	TRBV15	-	TRBJ2-2	TGTGCCACCAGCAGAGCCATGGGGAACACCGGGGAGCTGTTTTTT	CATSRAMGNTGELFF
-	TRBV11-2	-	TRBJ2-5	TGTGCCAGCAGCCCGGACTGGGTTGGGACCCAGTACTTC	CASSPDWVGTQYF
-	TRBV30	TRBD1	TRBJ1-4	TGTGCCTGGACAAAAATCGGGACAGGGCGTGAAAAACTGTTTTTT	CAWTKIGTGREKLFF
once	TRBV6-6	TRBD1	TRBJ1-4	TGTGCCAGCAGACTTTGGACAGGTGAAAAACTGTTTTTT	CASRLWTGEKLFF
-	TRBV5-4	-	TRBJ1-5	TGTGCCAGCAGCCGGACAGCGATTCATCAGCCCCAGCATTTT	CASSRTAIHQPQHF
-	TRBV7-2	TRBD2	TRBJ2-1	TGTGCCAGCAGCACCCTGGGACTAGCGGCATACAATGAGCAGTTCTTC	CASSTLGLAAYNEQFF
-	TRBV5-1	-	TRBJ2-1	TGCGCCAGCAGCTTGGACACGGCGAGCAAGTTCTTC	CASSLDTASKFF
-	TRBV11-2	-	TRBJ2-7	-	CASSFGTGVGMGNF
-	TRBV5-1	-	TRBJ2-3	TGCGCCAGCAGCTTACAGGGAACAGATACGCAGTATTTT	CASSLQGTDTQYF
-	TRBV28	-	TRBJ1-2	TGTGCCAGCAGGACCTTGCTCGGGGGCTATGGCTACACCTTC	CASRTLLGGYGYTF
once	TRBV18	TRBD1	TRBJ1-5	TGTGCCAGCTCACCGGGGACAGGGGGACAGCCCCAGCATTTT	CASSPGTGGQPQHF
once	TRBV4-3	TRBD2	TRBJ2-1	TGCGCCAGCAGCCCCCTAGCGGCGCAGGTGGATGAGCAGTTCTTC	CASSPLAAQVDEQFF
-	TRBV6-5	-	TRBJ2-7	TGTGCCAGCAGTTACCGGGCAACCTACGAGCAGTACTTC	CASSYRATYEQYF
-	TRBV7-9	TRBD2	TRBJ2-7	TGTGCCAGCAGCTTAGTGCTAGCGGCCCCTGCCGGCGCCTACGAGCAGTACTTC	CASSLVLAAPAGAYEQYF
-	TRBV11-1	-	TRBJ2-1	TGTGCCAGCAGCTACCTAGCCAACTCCTACAATGAGCAGTTCTTC	CASSYLANSYNEQFF
-	TRBV30	-	TRBJ1-3	TGTGCCTGGAGTCCAAACTCCCTCTCTGGAAACACCATATATTTT	CAWSPNSLSGNTIYF
-	TRBV7-2	-	TRBJ2-3	TGTGCCAGCAGCTTCCCGGTAGCCGGAGCCACAGATACGCAGTATTTT	CASSFPVAGATDTQYF
-	TRBV18	-	TRBJ1-2	TGTGCCAGCTCACTAACCCGGGTCACGACTGGCTACACCTTC	CASSLTRVTTGYTF
-	TRBV5-1	-	TRBJ1-3	TGCGCCAGCAGCTTGGAAGGGACCTTCTCTGGAAACACCATATATTTT	CASSLEGTFSGNTIYF
-	TRBV2	TRBD1	TRBJ1-3	TGTGCCAGCAGTGAAGAGGGGGCATACTCTGGAAACACCATATATTTT	CASSEEGAYSGNTIYF
-	TRBV29-1	-	TRBJ2-3	TGCAGCGTTGGGACATCGACAGGGAGGAGCACAGATACGCAGTATTTT	CSVGTSTGRSTDTQYF
-	TRBV9	TRBD2	TRBJ2-2	TGTGCCAGCAGCCCGGGGGATAGCGGGAGTCTGGCCGGGGAGCTGTTTTTT	CASSPGDSGSLAGELFF
-	TRBV5-1	-	TRBJ2-1	TGCGCCAGCAGCTTTGGGATTAAACAGGGTCGCAATGAGCAGTTCTTC	CASSFGIKQGRNEQFF
-	TRBV28	TRBD1	TRBJ2-7	TGTGCCAGCATAGGGCCCGGGACAGGGTCCTACGAGCAGTACTTC	CASIGPGTGSYEQYF
-	TRBV28	TRBD1	TRBJ2-7	TGTGCCAGCAGTTCGACAGGGGTCGAGCAGTACTTC	CASSSTGVEQYF
-	TRBV18	-	TRBJ2-2	TGTGCCAGCTCACCGACAGTGAACACCGGGGAGCTGTTTTTT	CASSPTVNTGELFF
-	TRBV6-1	TRBD2	TRBJ2-4	TGTGCCAGCAGTGAAGCTCCCCCGACTAGCGGGCTATCCAGGGCCAAAAACATTCAGTACTTC	CASSEAPPTSGLSRAKNIQYF